Listed below are T cell receptor beta chains from one sample, sequenced in a study of vaccination effects on CD4 cells after COVID-19. The repertoire was sequenced with immunoSEQ multiplex PCR; TCRdb's copy has only in-frame clones and lacks some. The sample yields about 61,000 clones, around four fifths seen once. Antigens for these TCRs are unknown. Sequenced material: CD4+ T cells from PBMCs cultured with HCoV-229E spike peptides, taken after COVID-19 vaccination. The receptors originated from a human donor who received a COVID-19 vaccine. CDR3s include the opening cysteine and the closing phenylalanine or tryptophan. D genes are given only for firm matches. The size field is filled for only some rows; it gives once, few, many or a size class.

clone size	D gene	J gene	V gene	CDR3 DNA	CDR3 protein
-	TRBD1	TRBJ2-1	TRBV7-2	TGTGCCAGCAGCTTAGCCCGGGACAGAAAACAGTTCTTC	CASSLARDRKQFF
-	-	TRBJ2-3	TRBV3-1/TRBV3-2	TGTGCCAGCAGGGCGGCAGGGCGTAGAGATACGCAGTATTTT	CASRAAGRRDTQYF
-	-	TRBJ1-6	TRBV25-1	TGTGCCAGCAAACGCCCCAATTCACCCCTCCACTTT	CASKRPNSPLHF
-	TRBD2	TRBJ2-1	TRBV5-1	TGCGCCAGCAGCTTACCCGGGACTAGTAACAATGAGCAGTTCTTC	CASSLPGTSNNEQFF
-	-	TRBJ1-5	TRBV7-2	TGTGCCAGCAGCTTATTGGAATCCTCGGGTCAGCCCCAGCATTTT	CASSLLESSGQPQHF
few	-	TRBJ1-3	TRBV10-1	TGCGCCAGCAGTGAGTCCAGGATCTCTGGAAACACCATATATTTT	CASSESRISGNTIYF
-	TRBD1	TRBJ2-6	TRBV14	TGTGCCAGCAGCCAGGTTAAAGGGGGCAGTGCTGGGGCCAACGTCCTGACTTTC	CASSQVKGGSAGANVLTF
-	-	TRBJ1-5	TRBV6-2/TRBV6-3	TGTGCCAGCAGTTCCTCTCCCCCCATATATAGCAATCAGCCCCAGCATTTT	CASSSSPPIYSNQPQHF
few	TRBD1	TRBJ1-5	TRBV12-5	TGTGCTAGTGGTTTGATTACCGGGACAGGGATCAATCAGCCCCAGCATTTT	CASGLITGTGINQPQHF
-	TRBD1	TRBJ1-4	TRBV19	TGTGCCTCTCGGGACAGGGGGCATACAACTAATGAAAAACTGTTTTTT	CASRDRGHTTNEKLFF
-	-	TRBJ1-6	TRBV7-8	TGTGCCAGCAGCTTATCGGTCGGCCGAAATTCACCCCTCCACTTT	CASSLSVGRNSPLHF
-	-	TRBJ2-1	TRBV19	TGTGCCAGTAGTATAGCCAACAGGCACAATGAGCAGTTCTTC	CASSIANRHNEQFF
-	-	TRBJ1-2	TRBV6-5	TGTGCCAGCAAGGCGGCACAGATCTATGGCTACACCTTC	CASKAAQIYGYTF
-	TRBD2	TRBJ2-1	TRBV7-3	TGTGCCAGCAGCTTAGCCTCCGGGACTAGTTCCTACAATGAGCAGTTCTTC	CASSLASGTSSYNEQFF
-	-	TRBJ1-2	TRBV2	TGTGCCAGCAGTGACAGGGGCTATGGCTACACCTTC	CASSDRGYGYTF
-	-	TRBJ2-2	TRBV3-1/TRBV3-2	TGTGCCAGCAGCCCCCGGGGCAAATCGAACACCGGGGAGCTGTTTTTT	CASSPRGKSNTGELFF